This T cell receptor (beta chain) was sequenced for a study of PD-1 blockade in classical Hodgkin lymphoma. Study-level results: Complete responders matched newly diagnosed patients in baseline diversity. Reported baseline diversity: healthy donors highest, relapsed/refractory patients lowest. Anyone who began nivolumab under 1 year after ASCT was excluded.

Time point defined: cycle 4 day 1 (C4D1), after 6 weeks of nivolumab. Brentuximab vedotin exposure varied among the patients, all of whom had relapsed after autologous stem cell transplantation. CD4+ T cells were purified from thawed PBMCs by negative selection. Best responses fell into complete response, partial response or progressive disease. To note about this clone: The antigen is unknown.

Data came from immunoSEQ multiplex PCR; TCRdb stores just in-frame clones and leaves some out. This table holds 25,000 or so clones, more than 80% found once. Germline CDR1 is SNHLY and CDR2 is FYNNEI. The CDR3 has 18 residues. V was pared by 8 bases and J by 4 bases, with 29 bases between. The V and J genes are TRBV2 and TRBJ2-5; weak D call: TRBD1 (6 bases). The material was CD4+ T cells from blood, obtained before the fourth cycle of nivolumab. This TCR was sampled from a human donor with classical Hodgkin lymphoma. The CDR3 sequence is CASQERRLVGALPETQYF. The CDR3 region has the DNA TGTGCCAGCCAAGAGCGGCGTTTGGTGGGGGCGCTACCAGAGACCCAGTACTTC.